The clone carrying this T cell receptor (beta chain) was seen just once. The antigen remains unidentified. One end of the junction varies from germline; a read error may be responsible. As TCR cDNA was made by 5'RACE template switching, a universal primer site and UMIs were added. One entry per CDR3 protein results from TCRdb running MiXCR on the 5' RACE reads. The data show about 75,000 distinct CDR3 sequences, approximately 7.3% seen once. The CDR3 covers 15 residues. The sample comes from a study of T cells after yellow fever vaccination. Study-wide results and limits: The secondary T-cell response peaked on day 5, not day 15, but was weaker. Reappearing after the booster were most of the clones from primary vaccination (96% CD4, 88% CD8). Contamination by abundant bulk-population clonotypes could be present in FACS-sorted repertoires.

The sequencing here drew on CD8+ T cells sorted from PBMCs, taken 10 to 11 days after the first yellow fever vaccination. J is TRBJ2-3 and V is TRBV12-3 or TRBV12-4; 10 bases match TRBD2. The origin of this receptor is a man between 18 and 35 years old who received the YFV17D yellow fever vaccine. Here the CDR3 reads CASSIAGGHTDTEYF. CDR3 sequence (DNA): TGTGCCAGCAGCATAGCGGGGGGCCACACAGATACGGAGTATTTT.